One and the same sample provided the 5 T cell receptor beta chains below, sequenced in a study of blood T cell repertoires in COVID-19. Produced via immunoSEQ multiplex PCR; TCRdb's table is partial and in-frame only. The sample holds 250,000 to 350,000 clones, roughly 86% seen once. Sequencing was performed on PBMCs or T cells enriched from blood (not recorded which). Receptors originate from a woman in her twenties or thirties who had recovered from COVID-19.

For the CDR3, the DNA is TGTGCCACCAGCAGAGATCTAGCGGGGCGCATCGCAGATACGCAGTATTTT. This translates into CATSRDLAGRIADTQYF. The chain couples TRBV15 to TRBJ2-3; TRBD2 matches 9 bases. Per the germline V gene, CDR1 is LNHNV and CDR2 is YYDKDF (reference sequence). The CDR3 has 17 amino acids. V lost 0 bases and J lost 4; bases outside the gene matches: 8.

The chain employs TRBV6-5 and TRBJ1-2, with TRBD1 identical over 9 bases. The ends lost 6 bases at V and 4 bases at J; junction bases unmatched: 9. The germline CDR1 and CDR2 sequences are MNHEY and SVGAGI. CDR3 length: 15 residues. CDR3 nucleotide sequence: TGTGCCAGCAGCACCGGGACAGGGACTTCCTATGGCTACACCTTC. It translates to CASSTGTGTSYGYTF.

The V call is TRBV5-4, the J call TRBJ1-5, with 7 bases matching TRBD1. Germline V gene data show CDR1 as SGHNT and CDR2 as YYREEE (reference sequence). The CDR3 has 13 amino acids. V lost 4 bases, J lost 5 bases, and 3 bases stayed unmatched. In nucleotides, the CDR3 is TGTGCCAGCAGCCGACAGGGAGATCAGCCCCAGCATTTT. This codes for CASSRQGDQPQHF. Looking up the rest from reference TRBV5-4 and TRBJ1-5 gives the full variable domain: ETGVTQSPTHLIKTRGQQVTLRCSSQSGHNTVSWYQQALGQGPQFIFQYYREEENGRGNFPPRFSGLQFPNYSSELNVNALELDDSALYLCASSRQGDQPQHFGDGTRLSIL.

J is TRBJ2-3 and V is TRBV5-6, with 11 bases lining up with TRBD2. Trimming removed 1 base from V and 2 bases from J; junction bases left unmatched: 3. CDR3 length equals 16 residues. Germline lookup yields CDR1 SGHDT and CDR2 YYEEEE. CDR3 nucleotides: TGTGCCAGCAGCTTGTCACTAGCGGGGGCCACAGATACGCAGTATTTT. Translation: CASSLSLAGATDTQYF. The whole variable domain, filled in from reference TRBV5-6 and TRBJ2-3, reads DAGVTQSPTHLIKTRGQQVTLRCSPKSGHDTVSWYQQALGQGPQFIFQYYEEEERQRGNFPDRFSGHQFPNYSSELNVNALLLGDSALYLCASSLSLAGATDTQYFGPGTRLTVL.

The CDR3 sequence: CSASTSGASDTQYF. CDR3 in DNA: TGCAGTGCTAGTACGTCAGGGGCTTCGGATACGCAGTATTTT. V is TRBV20-1 and J is TRBJ2-3; D might be TRBD1 (6 bases). V was pared by 3 bases and J by 6 bases, with 16 bases between. This CDR3 region has 14 residues. The germline CDR1 and CDR2 sequences are DFQATT and SNEGSKA (reference sequence).